The clone carrying this T cell receptor (beta chain) was counted ten times or more. Its antigen is undetermined. These data belong to a study of CD8 T cells in ankylosing spondylitis. The CDR3 has 13 residues. The V and J ends lost 4 bases and 8 bases, in that order; junction bases with no gene match: 5. CDR1 LGHNA and CDR2 YSLEER come from the germline V gene. TCRdb redid the calling of the 5' RACE reads with MiXCR, one entry per CDR3 protein. The repertoire consists of approximately 300,000 distinct CDR3 sequences, with less than 9.5% occurring once and the leading ten covering roughly 14%. Study observations and caveats: A TCR beta motif made of under 10 highly homologous variants seemed typical of ankylosing spondylitis blood.

The chain combines TRBV4-3 with TRBJ2-1; 7 bases are shared with TRBD2. The sequenced sample consisted of blood, either unsorted or a sorted T cell fraction (not recorded which). This sequence was found in a male donor with ankylosing spondylitis. The CDR3 is CASSREGLDEQFF. As DNA, the CDR3 is TGCGCCAGCAGCCGGGAGGGGTTGGATGAGCAGTTCTTC.